The clone carrying this TCR beta chain has ten or more counts. Its matching antigen is unknown. The data originate from a study of T cell repertoires in cytomegalovirus infection. Notes on the study in general: CMV-specific TCR beta clonotypes restricted by HLA-C were the ones dominating the ex vivo response.

This CDR3 spans 14 amino acids. Germline lookup yields CDR1 LNHDA and CDR2 SQIVND (reference sequence). V dropped 4 bases and J dropped 3 bases, with 12 bases sitting between them. TCRdb reprocessed the reads with MiXCR, giving one entry per CDR3 protein. The repertoire holds around 770,000 distinct CDR3 sequences, with approximately 32% as singletons. The source of this sequence is a human donor in good health (CMV status not recorded). Some clones in this sample may be carry-over from other donors' samples. Sequenced material: cultured CD8+ T cells from PBMCs, taken from culture after CMV antigen stimulation. This sequence joins TRBV19 and TRBJ1-1; a weak D match, TRBD1 (5 bases). The CDR3 loop is CASSTATGDTEAFF. CDR3 sequence (DNA): TGTGCCAGTAGTACGGCGACGGGGGACACTGAAGCTTTCTTT.